These 12 T cell receptor beta chains came from one sample sequenced in a study of human T cells and chemical hapten exposure. Indicated time point: patch test 2, 6 weeks after DPC sensitization. Treatment: therapeutic diphenylcyclopropenone sensitization with weekly scalp DPC. A single record per CDR3 protein comes from TCRdb applying MiXCR to the RACE reads. The sample lists tens of thousands of distinct CDR3 sequences, roughly 10% seen once, with less than 6.5% in the top ten. The sequencing here drew on whole blood, taken in connection with sensitization to the hapten diphenylcyclopropenone (DPC). These receptors were collected from a woman between 45 and 60 years old with alopecia areata. Some clones in this sample may be carry-over from other donors' samples.

This clonotype showed up many times. V gene TRBV7-9 combines with J gene TRBJ2-7; 7 positions agree with TRBD1. This CDR3 has 12 residues. The ends lost 5 bases at V and 4 bases at J; junction bases unmatched: 2. Germline CDR1 and CDR2: SEHNR and FQNEAQ (reference sequence). CDR3 residues: CASSKTGYEQYF. CDR3 coding DNA: TGTGCCAGCAGCAAGACAGGGTACGAGCAGTACTTC.

This chain connects TRBV5-1 to TRBJ1-1, with 8 positions matching TRBD1. The germline CDR1 and CDR2 sequences are SGHRS and YFSETQ. This CDR3 spans 13 amino acids. Trimming took 4 bases from V and 4 from J; bases not matched to a gene: 3. The CDR3 coding sequence is TGCGCCAGCAGCATAGGACAGGGCACTGAAGCTTTCTTT. This encodes CASSIGQGTEAFF.

This clonotype came up a few times. The chain joins TRBV29-1 to TRBJ1-1; no reliable D call. Between the trimmed V and J ends, which lost 0 bases and 8 bases, there was a span of 10 bases. Germline V gene lookup returns CDR1 SQVTM and CDR2 ANQGSEA. The CDR3 consists of 12 residues. The CDR3 region is CSVEDLPDEAFF. The CDR3 DNA follows: TGCAGCGTTGAAGATCTTCCGGACGAAGCTTTCTTT. Supplemented by reference TRBV29-1 and TRBJ1-1, the full variable domain reads SAVISQKPSRDICQRGTSLTIQCQVDSQVTMMFWYRQQPGQSLTLIATANQGSEATYESGFVIDKFPISRPNLTFSTLTVSNMSPEDSSIYLCSVEDLPDEAFFGQGTRLTVV.

V is TRBV7-9 and J is TRBJ2-1; 11 bases align to TRBD2. The CDR3 covers 14 residues. The germline V gene encodes CDR1 SEHNR and CDR2 FQNEAQ (reference sequence). V shed 7 bases and J 1 base; nucleotides not matched to a gene: 0. DNA for the CDR3: TGTGCCAGCACTAGCGGGAGGTCCTACAATGAGCAGTTCTTC. It codes for CASTSGRSYNEQFF. The full variable domain, rest sourced from reference TRBV7-9 and TRBJ2-1, is DTGVSQNPRHKITKRGQNVTFRCDPISEHNRLYWYRQTLGQGPEFLTYFQNEAQLEKSRLLSDRFSAERPKGSFSTLEIQRTEQGDSAMYLCASTSGRSYNEQFFGPGTRLTVL.

The chain joins TRBV30 to TRBJ1-1; no reliable D call. The CDR3 runs to 14 residues. The V gene lost 1 base and the J gene lost 0 bases, with 9 bases spanning the gap. Looked up from germline, CDR1 is GTSNPN and CDR2 is SVGIG (reference sequence). Here the CDR3 reads CAWSGLGMNTEAFF. DNA for the CDR3: TGTGCCTGGAGTGGTCTGGGGATGAACACTGAAGCTTTCTTT.

This clonotype appeared a few times. V and J are TRBV12-3 or TRBV12-4 and TRBJ1-1, with TRBD1 matching over 10 bases. This CDR3 comprises 14 residues. V was clipped by 5 bases and J by 3 bases; unmatched bases: 3. The CDR3 here is CASSRQGADTEAFF. In DNA, the CDR3 is TGTGCCAGCAGTCGACAGGGGGCTGACACTGAAGCTTTCTTT.

The rearrangement links TRBV10-3 to TRBJ1-4, with a possible D match to TRBD1 (5 bases). The CDR3 extends over 14 amino acids. Trimming removed 6 bases at V and 0 bases at J, with 8 bases between. Germline V gene data show CDR1 as ENHRY and CDR2 as SYGVKD. CDR3 residues: CAISDSTTNEKLFF. In DNA form, the CDR3 reads TGTGCCATCAGCGACAGCACAACTAATGAAAAACTGTTTTTT.

This clonotype was recorded once. CDR3 in amino acids: CASNQGAYGNTIYF. DNA for the CDR3: TGTGCCAGCAACCAGGGGGCTTATGGAAACACCATATATTTT. The chain employs TRBV28 and TRBJ1-3; 8 nucleotides align to TRBD1. The CDR3 is 14 residues long. The V gene end was trimmed by 7 bases and the J gene end by 3 bases; junction bases not matched to a gene: 5. Germline-derived CDR1 and CDR2 are MDHEN and SYDVKM.

This clonotype occurred a few times. V gene TRBV5-1 combines with J gene TRBJ2-1, with D maybe TRBD2 (6 bases). CDR1 SGHRS and CDR2 YFSETQ come from the germline V gene. The CDR3 extends over 13 amino acids. Between the trimmed V and J ends, which lost 0 bases and 11 bases, there was a span of 12 bases. For the CDR3, the DNA is TGCGCCAGCAGCTTGGGGATAGCGGACAAGCAGTTCTTC. This sequence encodes CASSLGIADKQFF.

V usage is TRBV27 and J usage is TRBJ2-1; D not certain. V shed 3 bases and J shed 5 bases, with 5 bases lying between them. The germline gives CDR1 MNHEY, CDR2 SMNVEV (reference sequence). The CDR3 length is 12 residues. CDR3 coding DNA: TGTGCCAGCAGTTTGTCCGACAATGAGCAGTTCTTC. Translated, it gives CASSLSDNEQFF.

Ten or more counts support this clonotype. V and J are TRBV5-5 and TRBJ2-2; D remains ambiguous. Germline V CDR1 and CDR2: SGHKS, YYEKEE (reference sequence). Trimming took off 4 bases at V and 9 bases at J, with 16 bases between the two ends. CDR3 length: 14 residues. CDR3 loop: CASSPTGWARELFF. In DNA, the CDR3 is TGTGCCAGCAGCCCGACTGGGTGGGCGAGGGAGCTGTTTTTT.

In this sample, this clonotype turned up many times. The V and J genes are TRBV15 and TRBJ2-1, with 8 bases lining up with TRBD1. The junction had 5 bases not matched to a gene; V was cut back by 0 bases and J by 4 bases. The CDR3 extends over 16 amino acids. Germline V gene data show CDR1 as LNHNV and CDR2 as YYDKDF (reference sequence). CDR3 nucleotide sequence: TGTGCCACCAGCAGAGATAAACAGGGGGTTTACAATGAGCAGTTCTTC. Translated, it gives CATSRDKQGVYNEQFF.